What follows are 30 T cell receptor beta chains derived from one specimen sequenced in a study of neurological immune-mediated disorders. One entry per CDR3 protein results from TCRdb running MiXCR on the 5' RACE reads. The sample holds tens of thousands of distinct CDR3 sequences; under 4.5% are singletons and the top ten take around 3.1%. Sequenced material: PBMCs. The source is a woman in her fifties or sixties with multiple sclerosis.

This clonotype was seen ten or more times. The CDR3 bases are TGTGCCAGCAGCCCCAACAGGGAGCAGTACTTC. Protein product: CASSPNREQYF. The gene calls are TRBV7-2 and TRBJ2-7, with D possibly being TRBD1 (5 bases). Trimming removed 5 bases from V and 7 bases from J, with 9 bases in between. Germline CDR1 SGHTA, CDR2 FQGNSA. The CDR3 loop spans 11 amino acids. The full variable domain, its missing parts supplied by reference TRBV7-2 and TRBJ2-7, is GAGVSQSPSNKVTEKGKDVELRCDPISGHTALYWYRQSLGQGLEFLIYFQGNSAPDKSGLPSDRFSAERTGGSVSTLTIQRTQQEDSAVYLCASSPNREQYFGPGTRLTVT.

There are many counts of this clonotype. The V gene is TRBV20-1, the J gene TRBJ2-1, with 10 bases lining up with TRBD1. V was clipped by 6 bases and J by 10 bases; unmatched bases: 3. There are 11 residues in the CDR3. CDR1 is DFQATT and CDR2 is SNEGSKA in the germline V gene (reference sequence). DNA for the CDR3: TGCAGTGCAACGACAGGGGGCGAGCAGTTCTTC. This gives the protein CSATTGGEQFF.

This clonotype was seen at least ten times. The chain recombines TRBV14 with TRBJ2-7; D uncertain. V was clipped by 4 bases and J by 2 bases, with 12 bases between them. CDR1 is SGHDN and CDR2 is FVKESK in the germline V gene. CDR3 length equals 14 residues. Written as DNA, the CDR3 is TGTGCCAGCAGCCTAAAGACTCCTGCCTACGAGCAGTACTTC. Residues: CASSLKTPAYEQYF.

The sample holds many counts of this clonotype. The chain is built from TRBV20-1 and TRBJ2-5, with D perhaps matching TRBD1 (5 bases). V lost 6 bases and J lost 4, with 12 bases in between. Germline V CDR1 and CDR2: DFQATT, SNEGSKA (reference sequence). This CDR3 contains 12 residues. CDR3 loop: CSAPPRGETQYF. In DNA form, the CDR3 reads TGCAGTGCCCCACCAAGGGGAGAGACCCAGTACTTC.

This clonotype was observed many times. The V and J genes are TRBV5-1 and TRBJ1-3, with D perhaps matching TRBD1 (5 bases). Germline V gene data show CDR1 as SGHRS and CDR2 as YFSETQ. Trimming removed 2 bases from V and 2 bases from J, with 8 bases in between. This CDR3 has 14 amino acids. The CDR3 DNA sequence: TGCGCCAGCAGCTTACAGGCCGCTGGAAACACCATATATTTT. This sequence encodes CASSLQAAGNTIYF. The full variable domain, completed using reference TRBV5-1 and TRBJ1-3, is KAGVTQTPRYLIKTRGQQVTLSCSPISGHRSVSWYQQTPGQGLQFLFEYFSETQRNKGNFPGRFSGRQFSNSRSEMNVSTLELGDSALYLCASSLQAAGNTIYFGEGSWLTVV.

This clonotype was seen many times. The rearrangement links TRBV12-3 or TRBV12-4 to TRBJ1-4; D is ambiguous. The CDR3 has 13 amino acids. Trimming stripped 9 bases from V and 8 bases from J, with 16 bases between. DNA of the CDR3: TGTGCCAGTATCAAAGGGTTAGGGGAAAAACTGTTTTTT. It translates to CASIKGLGEKLFF.

Details on this clonotype: A much more abundant neighbour one base away suggests this may be a read error. The chain employs TRBV20-1 and TRBJ2-3, with 7 bases aligning to TRBD2. This CDR3 is 14 amino acids long. V was clipped by 5 bases and J by 2 bases; unmatched bases: 7. Germline CDR1 is DFQATT and CDR2 is SNEGSKA (reference sequence). CDR3 amino acids: CSASTSANTDTQYF. For the CDR3, the DNA is TGCAGTGCTTCAACTAGCGCCAACACAGATACGCAGTATTTT.

This clonotype has a count of ten or more. The V call is TRBV6-6, the J call TRBJ1-4, with unresolved D. The CDR3 is 15 residues long. Per germline, CDR1 MNHNY and CDR2 SVGAGI (reference sequence). The V end was cut by 5 bases, the J end by 0 bases, with 10 bases between. CDR3 in DNA: TGTGCCAGCAGTCCCGACACCGCAACTAATGAAAAACTGTTTTTT. It specifies CASSPDTATNEKLFF.

This clonotype occurred many times. V gene TRBV5-1 combines with J gene TRBJ1-1; 7 bases fit TRBD1. There are 14 residues in the CDR3. Germline loops: CDR1 SGHRS, CDR2 YFSETQ. The ends lost 2 bases at V and 8 bases at J; junction bases unmatched: 9. Written as DNA, the CDR3 is TGCGCCAGCAGCTTCGGCGACAGGGCTGGCGAAGCTTTCTTT. Amino acid sequence: CASSFGDRAGEAFF.

This clonotype came up many times. The V and J genes are TRBV27 and TRBJ1-1; possibly TRBD1 for D (6 bases). This CDR3 is 19 amino acids long. Germline-derived CDR1 and CDR2 are MNHEY and SMNVEV (reference sequence). Trimming removed 2 bases at V and 4 bases at J, with 26 bases between. In DNA, the CDR3 is TGTGCCAGCAGTTTAGGGGGCCCCGGGGGGCGGATTGGGGTCACTGAAGCTTTCTTT. Its protein product is CASSLGGPGGRIGVTEAFF.

This clonotype was detected ten times or more. V usage is TRBV5-6 and J usage is TRBJ2-3, with TRBD2 matching over 14 bases. CDR1 and CDR2 from the germline V gene are SGHDT and YYEEEE. Trimming cost V 4 bases and J 4 bases; bases outside gene matches: 2. The CDR3 loop spans 15 amino acids. DNA of the CDR3: TGTGCCAGCAGCCTGGGACTAGCGGGAGCAGATACGCAGTATTTT. It codes for CASSLGLAGADTQYF. The full variable domain, completed using reference TRBV5-6 and TRBJ2-3, is DAGVTQSPTHLIKTRGQQVTLRCSPKSGHDTVSWYQQALGQGPQFIFQYYEEEERQRGNFPDRFSGHQFPNYSSELNVNALLLGDSALYLCASSLGLAGADTQYFGPGTRLTVL.

This clonotype was recorded many times. The V and J genes are TRBV3-1 and TRBJ2-7; 7 bases agree with TRBD1. Trimming cost V 2 bases and J 2 bases; bases outside gene matches: 6. There are 15 residues in the CDR3. Germline CDR1 LGHDT, CDR2 YNNKEL (reference sequence). DNA for the CDR3: TGTGCCAGCAGCCAATACCGGGACAGCGCCTACGAGCAGTACTTC. Residues: CASSQYRDSAYEQYF.

This clonotype was observed at least ten times. This chain links TRBV6-1 with TRBJ2-3; 12 bases match TRBD2. This CDR3 comprises 15 residues. Germline loops: CDR1 MNHNS, CDR2 SASEGT. Unmatched junction bases numbered 1, after V lost 2 bases and J lost 4 bases. CDR3 DNA: TGTGCCAGCAGTGAACTAGCGGGGGGGCCAGATACGCAGTATTTT. The encoded protein is CASSELAGGPDTQYF.

There are many counts of this clonotype. Here the CDR3 reads CASSLSFSGPRNEQYF. CDR3 sequence (DNA): TGTGCCAGCAGCTTGTCTTTTTCGGGACCGAGGAACGAGCAGTACTTC. The chain joins TRBV5-6 to TRBJ2-7; D may be TRBD1 or TRBD2 (5 bases each). Per the germline V gene, CDR1 is SGHDT and CDR2 is YYEEEE. The CDR3 contains 16 residues. Trimming pared 1 base from V and 5 bases from J, leaving 19 bases between.

This clonotype was observed at least ten times. The chain employs TRBV15 and TRBJ1-6, with 7 bases identical to TRBD1. From germline, CDR1 is LNHNV and CDR2 YYDKDF (reference sequence). The junction had 9 bases not matched to a gene; V was cut back by 3 bases and J by 7 bases. This CDR3 has 16 amino acids. DNA for the CDR3: TGTGCCACCAGCAGCGAAGCAGACAGGGAAAATTCACCCCTCCACTTT. It is translated as CATSSEADRENSPLHF.

This clonotype was detected ten times or more. The chain is built from TRBV27 and TRBJ2-5; TRBD2 agrees at 7 bases. CDR1 MNHEY and CDR2 SMNVEV come from the germline V gene (reference sequence). This CDR3 spans 15 amino acids. The junction had 12 bases not matched to a gene; V was cut back by 2 bases and J by 9 bases. The CDR3 is CASSLPSPAGPSQYF. The CDR3 bases are TGTGCCAGCAGTTTACCGAGCCCAGCGGGGCCTTCCCAGTACTTC.

There are many counts of this clonotype. A much larger clonotype is one base distant, so this may be a read error. V gene TRBV5-1 combines with J gene TRBJ1-6; D is possibly TRBD1 (6 bases). V lost 4 bases and J 8 bases, leaving 10 bases between the germline ends. Germline CDR1 SGHRS, CDR2 YFSETQ. This CDR3 has 13 residues. The CDR3 spells CASSTGRDSPLHF. The CDR3 nucleotides are TGCGCCAGCAGCACAGGGAGAGATTCACCCCTCCACTTT.

The table lists this clonotype with many counts. The rearrangement uses TRBV6-5 and TRBJ1-2, with TRBD1 identical over 11 bases. The length of the CDR3 is 14 residues. Germline CDR1 is MNHEY and CDR2 is SVGAGI. The V and J ends lost 0 bases and 7 bases, in that order; junction bases with no gene match: 1. CDR3 residues: CASSYSGQGAGYTF. DNA for the CDR3: TGTGCCAGCAGTTACTCCGGACAGGGGGCTGGCTACACCTTC.

This clonotype was counted many times. This chain connects TRBV10-3 to TRBJ1-6; D is unclear. CDR3 size: 15 residues. Trimming took 6 bases from V and 6 from J, leaving 15 bases between them. Germline loops: CDR1 ENHRY, CDR2 SYGVKD. The CDR3 DNA is TGTGCCATCAGGAACAGACAAAGCCCTAATTCACCCCTCCACTTT. This codes for CAIRNRQSPNSPLHF.

This clonotype was picked up many times. The V and J genes are TRBV9 and TRBJ2-7; 12 bases agree with TRBD1. Germline loops: CDR1 SGDLS, CDR2 YYNGEE. CDR3 length: 17 amino acids. V lost 0 bases and J lost 4; bases outside the gene matches: 8. CDR3 protein: CASSVGVKGQGAYEQYF. The CDR3 DNA is TGTGCCAGCAGCGTAGGTGTGAAGGGACAGGGGGCTTACGAGCAGTACTTC.

This clonotype was seen many times. The gene calls are TRBV12-3 or TRBV12-4 and TRBJ2-5, with 13 bases matching TRBD2. V shed 6 bases, J shed 5 bases, and the junction held 6 bases outside the gene matches. The CDR3 length is 15 residues. The CDR3 sequence is CASRALAGGLETQYF. The CDR3 DNA sequence: TGTGCCAGCAGAGCACTAGCGGGGGGGCTGGAGACCCAGTACTTC.

There are many counts of this clonotype. The rearrangement links TRBV5-1 to TRBJ2-2, with TRBD1 matching 10 bases. Germline-derived CDR1 and CDR2 are SGHRS and YFSETQ. The CDR3 consists of 15 residues. Germline trimming cut 4 bases from V and 7 bases from J; bases unmatched to any gene: 7. CDR3 nucleotide sequence: TGCGCCAGCAGCATTTCGACAGGGGGCGGCGGGGAGCTGTTTTTT. Amino acids: CASSISTGGGGELFF.

In this sample, this clonotype turned up many times. The chain is built from TRBV3-1 and TRBJ1-2; TRBD1 matches at 7 bases. The V and J ends lost 7 bases and 4 bases, in that order; junction bases with no gene match: 3. Per germline, CDR1 LGHDT and CDR2 YNNKEL (reference sequence). The CDR3 runs to 12 residues. CDR3 sequence (DNA): TGTGCCAGCACCGCAGGGGGCTATGGCTACACCTTC. This codes for CASTAGGYGYTF.

Ten or more counts support this clonotype. The gene calls are TRBV7-2 and TRBJ2-7, with D perhaps matching TRBD1 or TRBD2 (7 bases each). V lost 0 bases to trimming and J lost 2 bases, with 14 bases between them. The germline CDR1 and CDR2 sequences are SGHTA and FQGNSA. The CDR3 runs 16 residues. CDR3 in amino acids: CASSLAGGGQPYEQYF. CDR3 bases: TGTGCCAGCAGCTTAGCAGGGGGGGGACAGCCCTACGAGCAGTACTTC.

This clonotype was seen at least ten times. V is TRBV5-1 and J is TRBJ2-7, with unresolved D. The CDR3 is 12 residues long. Trimming took off 5 bases at V and 0 bases at J, with 6 bases between the two ends. Germline loops: CDR1 SGHRS, CDR2 YFSETQ. In DNA, the CDR3 is TGCGCCAGCAGTGGTAGCTCCTACGAGCAGTACTTC. Translating it yields CASSGSSYEQYF.

This clonotype has ten or more counts. The rearrangement uses TRBV9 and TRBJ2-1, with TRBD2 identical over 8 bases. The CDR3 sequence is 16 residues long. V shed 0 bases and J 7 bases; nucleotides not matched to a gene: 9. From germline, CDR1 is SGDLS and CDR2 YYNGEE. The CDR3 nucleotides are TGTGCCAGCAGCGTAGGGTCCGGGGGGGCCTGGAATGAGCAGTTCTTC. It translates to CASSVGSGGAWNEQFF.

This clonotype was counted at least ten times. This chain uses TRBV7-2 with TRBJ2-5, with 8 bases identical to TRBD2. The V segment lost 5 bases and the J segment 5 bases; nucleotides outside the gene matches: 7. The CDR3 totals 14 residues. CDR1 and CDR2 from the germline V gene are SGHTA and FQGNSA. CDR3 sequence: CASSQHGGGETQYF. The DNA of the CDR3 is TGTGCCAGCAGCCAACATGGCGGGGGGGAGACCCAGTACTTC.

Ten or more counts support this clonotype. This chain links TRBV7-2 with TRBJ2-7; D not resolved. The CDR3 runs 14 residues. V gave up 4 bases and J gave up 2 bases, with 12 bases separating them. Looked up from germline, CDR1 is SGHTA and CDR2 is FQGNSA. The CDR3 nucleotides read TGTGCCAGCAGCTCGAACACTGCGGCCTACGAGCAGTACTTC. It translates to CASSSNTAAYEQYF.

About this clonotype itself: One junction end disagrees with the germline gene, perhaps due to a read error. The V call is TRBV20-1, the J call TRBJ1-5, with 9 bases identical to TRBD1. The CDR3 contains 14 residues. Per the germline V gene, CDR1 is DFQATT and CDR2 is SNEGSKA (reference sequence). In nucleotides, the CDR3 is TGCAGTGCTGCCAGGGACAGGGCTAATAAGACCCAGAATTTT. It encodes CSAARDRANKTQNF.

The table lists this clonotype with many counts. This chain connects TRBV5-1 to TRBJ1-5; D ambiguous. V lost 4 bases and J 0 bases, leaving 11 bases between the germline ends. The germline V gene encodes CDR1 SGHRS and CDR2 YFSETQ. The CDR3 extends over 15 amino acids. CDR3 nucleotide sequence: TGCGCCAGCAGCGATGGGAGCAATAGCAATCAGCCCCAGCATTTT. It translates to CASSDGSNSNQPQHF.